This T cell receptor beta chain was obtained from a study of T cell responses to AZD1222 COVID-19 vaccine. Study at large: Second-dose groups at about 4 or about 12 weeks were pooled.

Remarks on this clone: Its antigen is not identified.

The V and J ends lost 4 bases and 5 bases respectively, with 26 bases between them. Germline lookup yields CDR1 SEHNR and CDR2 FQNEAQ (reference sequence). The CDR3 length is 18 residues. Notes on the study in general: Researchers report vaccine-associated CD4 TCRs spanning spike, with dominance at 160-218 and 743-854. Seropositive at baseline were only a handful of AZD1222 recipients. Females made up more of the donors, who were largely white British, and clonal diversity may have come out too low.

Generated by immunoSEQ multiplex PCR, the TCRdb table keeps only in-frame clones and is missing some. The sample contains roughly 140,000 clones, around 91% of which appear only once. V gene TRBV7-9 combines with J gene TRBJ2-5; the D gene is possibly TRBD1 (6 bases). This TCR derives from an adult in good health. The sequences come from peripheral blood, collected on day 0 of AZD1222 vaccination. The CDR3 here is CASSSTQSQTGGRETQYF. The DNA for the CDR3 is TGTGCCAGCAGCTCGACCCAATCGCAGACAGGCGGGCGGGAGACCCAGTACTTC.